The count of the clone carrying this TCR beta chain is one. Its target is unknown. The data stem from a study of T-cell memory formation after mild COVID-19. Constant-segment primers were used for 5'RACE, and the resulting TCR alpha and TCR beta cDNA libraries carried sample barcodes and UMIs. From the 5' RACE reads, TCRdb called clonotypes with MiXCR, one entry per CDR3 protein. The sample lists 450,000 or so distinct CDR3 sequences, 25% occurring once. Germline V gives CDR1 LGHNT, CDR2 FRNRAP. Trimming took off 6 bases at V and 1 base at J, with 9 bases between the two ends. The CDR3 extends over 14 amino acids. Study findings and constraints: Whether day 37 second-wave clones are SARS-CoV-2-specific was not confirmed. Shrinking CD4+ clones resided mostly in CM and EM, and CD8+ ones in EMRA.

Sequencing was carried out using PBMCs or a T cell subset sorted from them (not recorded which). The source of this sequence is an adult woman who had mild COVID-19 (a few samples of this study predate the infection). Cell type and time point are not known. The chain has TRBV12-5 and TRBJ2-2; D remains ambiguous. CDR3 residues: CASGSLGNTGELFF. In DNA form, the CDR3 reads TGTGCTAGTGGATCGTTGGGGAACACCGGGGAGCTGTTTTTT.